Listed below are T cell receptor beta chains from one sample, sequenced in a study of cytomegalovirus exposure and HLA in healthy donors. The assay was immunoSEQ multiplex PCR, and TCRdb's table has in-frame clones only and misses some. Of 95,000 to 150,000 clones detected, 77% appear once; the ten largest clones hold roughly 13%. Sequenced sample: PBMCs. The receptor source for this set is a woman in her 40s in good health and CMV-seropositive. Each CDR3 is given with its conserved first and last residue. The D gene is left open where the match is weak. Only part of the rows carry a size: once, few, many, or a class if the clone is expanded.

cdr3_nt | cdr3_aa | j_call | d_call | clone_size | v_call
TGTGCCAGCAGCTTATCGGGACAGAATCCGGGTGAGCAGTACTTC | CASSLSGQNPGEQYF | TRBJ2-7 | TRBD1 | once | TRBV11-2
TGCGCCAGCAGCTTCTTAGCCGACTCCCAAGAGACCCAGTACTTC | CASSFLADSQETQYF | TRBJ2-5 | NA | NA | TRBV5-1
TGTGCCAGCAGCAAAGAGAGGCCAACGGGCTACGAGCAGTACTTC | CASSKERPTGYEQYF | TRBJ2-7 | NA | NA | TRBV21-1
TGTGCCAGCAGTGAATGGGGCGGAGGGGCCTCAGATACGCAGTATTTT | CASSEWGGGASDTQYF | TRBJ2-3 | NA | few | TRBV25-1
TGTGCCAGCAGCGCCCTAAGCCTTGGGGAGTACGAGCAGTACTTC | CASSALSLGEYEQYF | TRBJ2-7 | NA | NA | TRBV11-1
TGCTGCAGCGGGAAAGAGACCCAGTACTTC | CCSGKETQYF | TRBJ2-5 | TRBD2 | NA | TRBV29-1
TGTGCCAGCAGTTCGGGAGCCTCCGGAGATACGCAGTATTTT | CASSSGASGDTQYF | TRBJ2-3 | NA | NA | TRBV7-3
TGTGCCAGCAGCAATGGCCCCTTTGAAGCTTTCTTT | CASSNGPFEAFF | TRBJ1-1 | NA | NA | TRBV11-3
TGTGCCATCATGGGATTGACAGGGAGCGGAAGGGATACGCAGTATTTT | CAIMGLTGSGRDTQYF | TRBJ2-3 | TRBD1 | NA | TRBV10-3
TGTGCCAGCAGCTTAGGTCCTAGCGGCTCCTACGAGCAGTACTTC | CASSLGPSGSYEQYF | TRBJ2-7 | TRBD2 | NA | TRBV11-2
TGTGCCAGCAGCGTGCTAGTTAGTCACCAATACGAGCAGTACTTC | CASSVLVSHQYEQYF | TRBJ2-7 | NA | NA | TRBV5-6
TGTGCCAGCAGCTTTCAAGCGGGGTCCTACAATGAGCAGTTCTTC | CASSFQAGSYNEQFF | TRBJ2-1 | TRBD2 | once | TRBV7-9
TGTGCCAGCAGCTCAATGTCTACCGGCGGGGAGCTGTTTTTT | CASSSMSTGGELFF | TRBJ2-2 | NA | once | TRBV7-3
TGTGCCAGCAGCTCGTCGGGGGGGAACACTGAAGCTTTCTTT | CASSSSGGNTEAFF | TRBJ1-1 | NA | few | TRBV7-6
TGTGCCAGCAGTTCATGGGACAGGTCCTACGAGCAGTACTTC | CASSSWDRSYEQYF | TRBJ2-7 | TRBD1 | NA | TRBV11-2
TGTGCCAGCGGACAGGCAAACACCATATATTTT | CASGQANTIYF | TRBJ1-3 | TRBD1 | NA | TRBV19
TGTGCCAGCAGCCCACGGGGGGGTACAGGGGCCTCTGGAAACACCATATATTTT | CASSPRGGTGASGNTIYF | TRBJ1-3 | TRBD1 | NA | TRBV7-9
TGTGCCAGTAGTATAGGACAGTCCTACGAGCAGTACTTC | CASSIGQSYEQYF | TRBJ2-7 | NA | NA | TRBV19